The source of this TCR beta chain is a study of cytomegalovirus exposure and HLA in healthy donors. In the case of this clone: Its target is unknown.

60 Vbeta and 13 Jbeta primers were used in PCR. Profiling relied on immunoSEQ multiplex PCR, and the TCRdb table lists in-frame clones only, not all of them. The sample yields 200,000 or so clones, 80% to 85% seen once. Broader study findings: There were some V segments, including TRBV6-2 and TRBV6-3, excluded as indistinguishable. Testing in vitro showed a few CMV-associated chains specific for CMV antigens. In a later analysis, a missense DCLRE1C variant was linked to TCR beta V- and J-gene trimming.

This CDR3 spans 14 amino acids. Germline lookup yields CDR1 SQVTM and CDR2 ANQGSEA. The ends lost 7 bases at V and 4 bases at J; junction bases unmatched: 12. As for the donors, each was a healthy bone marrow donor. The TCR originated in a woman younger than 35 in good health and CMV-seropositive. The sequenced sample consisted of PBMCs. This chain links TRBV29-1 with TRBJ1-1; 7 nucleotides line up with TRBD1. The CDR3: CSAGTRQGGTEAFF. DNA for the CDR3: TGCAGCGCCGGCACCCGACAGGGCGGCACTGAAGCTTTCTTT.